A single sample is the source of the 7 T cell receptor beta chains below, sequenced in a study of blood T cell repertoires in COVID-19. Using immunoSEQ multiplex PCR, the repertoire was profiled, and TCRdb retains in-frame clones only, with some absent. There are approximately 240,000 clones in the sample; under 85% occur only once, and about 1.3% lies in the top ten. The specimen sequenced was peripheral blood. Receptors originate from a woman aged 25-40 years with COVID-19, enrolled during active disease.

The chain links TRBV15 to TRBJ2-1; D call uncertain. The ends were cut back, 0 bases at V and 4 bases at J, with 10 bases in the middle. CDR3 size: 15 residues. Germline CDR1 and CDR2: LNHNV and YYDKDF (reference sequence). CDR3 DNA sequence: TGTGCCACCAGCAGAGATTCGGAACAGTACAATGAGCAGTTCTTC. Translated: CATSRDSEQYNEQFF.

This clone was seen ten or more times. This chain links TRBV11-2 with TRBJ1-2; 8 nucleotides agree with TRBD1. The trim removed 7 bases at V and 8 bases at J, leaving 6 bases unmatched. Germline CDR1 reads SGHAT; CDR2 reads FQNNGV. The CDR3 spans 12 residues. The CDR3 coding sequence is TGTGCCAGCACACAACAGGGGGACGGCTACACCTTC. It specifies CASTQQGDGYTF. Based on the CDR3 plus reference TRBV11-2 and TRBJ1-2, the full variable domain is EAGVAQSPRYKIIEKRQSVAFWCNPISGHATLYWYQQILGQGPKLLIQFQNNGVVDDSQLPKDRFSAERLKGVDSTLKIQPAKLEDSAVYLCASTQQGDGYTFGSGTRLTVV.

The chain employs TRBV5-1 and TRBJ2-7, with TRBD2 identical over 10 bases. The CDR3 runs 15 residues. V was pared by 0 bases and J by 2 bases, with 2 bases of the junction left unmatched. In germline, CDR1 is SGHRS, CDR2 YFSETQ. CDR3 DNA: TGCGCCAGCAGCTTGGAGGGACTAGCGACCTACGAGCAGTACTTC. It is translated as CASSLEGLATYEQYF.

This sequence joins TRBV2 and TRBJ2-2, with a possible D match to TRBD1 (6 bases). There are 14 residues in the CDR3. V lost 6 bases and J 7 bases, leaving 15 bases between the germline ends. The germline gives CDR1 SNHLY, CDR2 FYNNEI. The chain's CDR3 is CASRDSWVYGELFF. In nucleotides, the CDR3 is TGTGCCAGCAGGGACAGTTGGGTTTACGGGGAGCTGTTTTTT. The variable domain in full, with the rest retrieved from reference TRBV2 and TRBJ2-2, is EPEVTQTPSHQVTQMGQEVILRCVPISNHLYFYWYRQILGQKVEFLVSFYNNEISEKSEIFDDQFSVERPDGSNFTLKIRSTKLEDSAMYFCASRDSWVYGELFFGEGSRLTVL.

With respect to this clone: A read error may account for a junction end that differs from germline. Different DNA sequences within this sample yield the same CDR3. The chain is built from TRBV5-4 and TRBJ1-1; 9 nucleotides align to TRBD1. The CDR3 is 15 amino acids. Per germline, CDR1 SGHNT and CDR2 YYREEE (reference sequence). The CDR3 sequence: CASSLAQGANTEAFF. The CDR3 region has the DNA TGCGCCAGCAGCTTAGCACAGGGGGCGAATACTGAAGCTTTCTTT.

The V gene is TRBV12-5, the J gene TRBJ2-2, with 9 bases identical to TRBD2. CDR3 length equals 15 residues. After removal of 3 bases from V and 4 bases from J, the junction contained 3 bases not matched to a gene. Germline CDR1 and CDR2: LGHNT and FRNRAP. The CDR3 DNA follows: TGTGCTAGTGGTTTAATAGCGGGAGCCACCGGGGAGCTGTTTTTT. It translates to CASGLIAGATGELFF.

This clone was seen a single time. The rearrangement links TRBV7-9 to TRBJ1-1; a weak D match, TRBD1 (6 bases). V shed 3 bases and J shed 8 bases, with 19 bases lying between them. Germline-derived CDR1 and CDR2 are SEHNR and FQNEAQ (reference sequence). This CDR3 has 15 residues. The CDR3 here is CASSFDAPGVSEAFF. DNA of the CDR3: TGTGCCAGCAGCTTCGACGCCCCAGGGGTTTCCGAAGCTTTCTTT.